The 4 T cell receptor beta chains below were found in one sample sequenced in a study of blood T cell repertoires in COVID-19. Clones were read by immunoSEQ multiplex PCR, and TCRdb kept only the in-frame ones, dropping some. The sample yields over 85,000 clones, around 83% seen once. Sequences were obtained from peripheral blood. These receptors originate from a man aged 55 to 70 with acute or convalescent COVID-19.

V gene TRBV5-1 combines with J gene TRBJ2-7, with 8 bases fitting TRBD1. Germline values: CDR1 SGHRS, CDR2 YFSETQ. The CDR3 contains 14 residues. The V and J ends lost 4 bases and 4 bases, in that order; junction bases with no gene match: 7. CDR3 in DNA: TGCGCCAGCAGCGACATGCAGGGGGCTTACGAGCAGTACTTC. Its protein product is CASSDMQGAYEQYF.

This chain's CDR3 is CASSPTGGKVQPQHF. The CDR3 DNA reads as TGTGCCAGCAGCCCCACAGGGGGCAAAGTTCAGCCCCAGCATTTT. V usage is TRBV6-2 or TRBV6-3 and J usage is TRBJ1-5; 9 bases fit TRBD1. J lost 6 bases, V lost 6 bases, and 9 bases had no gene match. Germline V gene lookup returns CDR1 MNHEY and CDR2 SVGEGT. The CDR3 spans 15 residues.

V usage is TRBV5-4 and J usage is TRBJ1-2, with 11 bases matching TRBD1. This CDR3 has 15 residues. Germline-derived CDR1 and CDR2 are SGHNT and YYREEE (reference sequence). The ends lost 5 bases at V and 8 bases at J; junction bases unmatched: 11. The CDR3 sequence: CASRVVGTGGEGYTF. The CDR3 nucleotides are TGTGCCAGCAGGGTAGTCGGGACAGGGGGAGAAGGCTACACCTTC.

V gene TRBV6-4 combines with J gene TRBJ1-2; TRBD1 matches at 7 bases. V gave up 3 bases and J gave up 5 bases; unmatched junction bases: 6. The germline V gene encodes CDR1 MRHNA and CDR2 SNTAGT. This CDR3 region has 14 residues. The CDR3 sequence is CASSDSGGLYGYTF. The CDR3 nucleotides read TGTGCCAGCAGTGATTCAGGGGGACTGTATGGCTACACCTTC.